This T cell receptor (beta chain) is drawn from a study of siplizumab effects on memory and regulatory T cells. Study results and limitations: Sequences below about 10^-5 frequency were poorly captured, limiting mapping of alloreactive clones.

Per the germline V gene, CDR1 is SGHTS and CDR2 is YDEGEE. The CDR3 extends over 13 amino acids. V was pared by 0 bases and J by 4 bases, with 7 bases between. The assay was immunoSEQ multiplex PCR, and TCRdb's table has in-frame clones only and misses some. This sample carries approximately 90,000 clones, over 85% of them seen once, and the ten largest clones take roughly 0.3%. Notes on this clone: The antigen is not known. Other DNA variants within this sample encode the same CDR3.

The sequence was obtained from a human donor in good health. Material: non-Treg CD4+ T cells sorted from blood. The chain combines TRBV5-8 with TRBJ1-1; TRBD1 might be the D (5 bases). For the CDR3, the DNA is TGTGCCAGCAGCTTGGGGGGACCCACTGAAGCTTTCTTT. As protein: CASSLGGPTEAFF.